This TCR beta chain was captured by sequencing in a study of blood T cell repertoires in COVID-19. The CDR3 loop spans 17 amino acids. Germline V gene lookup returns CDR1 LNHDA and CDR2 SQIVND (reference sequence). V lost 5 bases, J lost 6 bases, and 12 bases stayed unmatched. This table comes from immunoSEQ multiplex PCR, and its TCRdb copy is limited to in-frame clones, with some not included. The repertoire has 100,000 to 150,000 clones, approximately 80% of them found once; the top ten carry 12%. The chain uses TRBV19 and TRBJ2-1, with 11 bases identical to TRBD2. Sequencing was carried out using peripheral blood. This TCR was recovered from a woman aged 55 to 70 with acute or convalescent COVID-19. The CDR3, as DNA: TGTGCCAGTAGTCCCCAGCTAGCGGGGGGCGGATCCAATGAGCAGTTCTTC. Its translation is CASSPQLAGGGSNEQFF.